The text below deals with one T cell receptor beta chain. It lacks a known antigen. Per-base quality was not reported, and no clone a single base away is much larger than it. This sample was taken from a study of blood T cell repertoires in COVID-19 (dated by TCRdb to about 2020). A note on the overall study: Collaborator samples came from the United States, Italy and Spain and covered acute and convalescent phases of COVID-19. The repertoires were released in a freely available public database meant as a resource for research on the immune response to SARS-CoV-2. Nearly every sample came with metadata listing a de-identified subject ID, COVID-19 status, age in years and sex. Deeply sampled blood TCRbeta repertoires from subjects exposed to, actively infected with, or recovered from COVID-19 were included in the dataset. Where HLA class I and class II types were available, the types were taken from metadata supplied by the sample provider, not from assay-based typing. The prospective study material was composed of cDNA or gDNA derived from T cells, B-cell-depleted T cells, or PBMCs. Samples came from the ongoing ImmuneRACE study (first 160 participants) plus 1,254 subjects from 6 global collaborators.

On the study overall, not on this receptor specifically: How much clinical and demographic metadata was included differed by source and by participant, and the metadata was provided uncurated.

One collaborating source in Seattle enrolled patients during active infection and followed them longitudinally through the course of disease. Each collaborating institution followed its own protocols to collect whole blood in K2EDTA tubes. For TCRbeta analysis, collaborators shipped samples as frozen whole blood, isolated PBMCs, or DNA extracted from either of those sample types. V is trimmed back by 8 bases and J by 3 bases, and the junction contains 10 bases that no gene match accounts for. From the cysteine up to the phenylalanine, the CDR3 has a length of 14 residues. CDR3 DNA is the only sequence kept; it has 42 bases, read in frame from the first base. CDR1 is given as GTSNPN and CDR2 as SVGIG, both from the germline V gene (reference sequence). TCRbeta CDR3 regions were amplified from genomic DNA using the immunoSEQ Assay, a bias-controlled multiplex PCR. On the authors' methods: The number of nucleated cells in each sample was estimated by amplification of reference gene primers within the assay. To quantify the absolute abundance of each unique TCRbeta CDR3 rearrangement, sequence reads were collapsed and filtered. For each sample, productive Simpson clonality was calculated as the square root of Simpson's diversity index over productive rearrangements. Sourced from immuneACCESS, this table was stored by TCRdb with only in-frame sequences that have V and J called. A share of the clones is absent; for the studies checked, an unresolved V gene accounts for under half, and the remainder has no known explanation. V, J and clone size derive from that table, while D and trimming were established from the DNA sequence. The sample profile shows 140,000 or so clones; about 87% of them were found once. More than 2% of the sample goes to the ten largest clones.

The sequenced sample consisted of peripheral blood. The TCR sequence derives from a human donor with COVID-19, enrolled during active disease. The donor label of this sample is uncertain. In this chain, TRBV30 is recombined with TRBJ1-3; TRBD1 agrees with 7 junctional bases. Read as DNA, the sequence is TGTGCCACCGATAAGGGGGCTGTTGGAAACACCATATATTTT. It specifies CATDKGAVGNTIYF. This CDR3, with the reference TRBV30 and TRBJ1-3 proteins standing in past its ends, gives the full variable domain SQTIHQWPATLVQPVGSPLSLECTVEGTSNPNLYWYRQAAGRGLQLLFYSVGIGQISSEVPQNLSASRPQDRQFILSSKKLLLSDSGFYLCATDKGAVGNTIYFGEGSWLTVV.